These T cell receptor beta chains were read from a single sample in a study of PD-L1 blockade in urothelial cancer. The method was immunoSEQ multiplex PCR; TCRdb's version includes in-frame clones alone and lacks a portion of them. The data show about 90,000 clones, roughly 80% seen once. The sequenced sample was PBMCs, obtained around atezolizumab (anti-PD-L1) treatment. These receptors originate from a man aged 65 to 85 with urothelial cancer. Each CDR3 is given with its conserved first and last residue. Each record gives: CDR3 protein, CDR3 DNA, J gene, clone size, D gene, V gene. A D gene is named only where the DNA matches it firmly. Size is stated for part of the rows, as once, few or many counts, or as a class when the clone is expanded.

CDR3: CADSRRQGADTQYF
DNA: TGTGCCGATAGCCGCCGGCAGGGGGCAGATACGCAGTATTTT
J: TRBJ2-3
size: .
D: .
V: TRBV21-1

CDR3: CASSLDTTNEKLFF
DNA: TGTGCCAGCAGCTTAGATACAACTAATGAAAAACTGTTTTTT
J: TRBJ1-4
size: .
D: .
V: TRBV7-9

CDR3: CASSPGAGRDQPQHF
DNA: TGTGCCAGCAGCCCGGGGGCAGGGAGGGATCAGCCCCAGCATTTT
J: TRBJ1-5
size: once
D: .
V: TRBV13

CDR3: CASSVDGGTGNTIYF
DNA: TGTGCCAGCAGCGTAGACGGCGGAACTGGAAACACCATATATTTT
J: TRBJ1-3
size: .
D: .
V: TRBV9

CDR3: CASRQGLTEAFF
DNA: TGTGCCAGTCGTCAGGGGTTAACTGAAGCTTTCTTT
J: TRBJ1-1
size: .
D: .
V: TRBV19

CDR3: CAWLNRAGATGELFF
DNA: TGTGCCTGGCTTAACCGGGCGGGGGCCACCGGGGAGCTGTTTTTT
J: TRBJ2-2
size: few
D: .
V: TRBV30

CDR3: CASSLGQGSSYEQYF
DNA: TGCGCCAGCAGCCTGGGACAGGGAAGCTCCTACGAGCAGTACTTC
J: TRBJ2-7
size: .
D: TRBD1
V: TRBV5-1

CDR3: CASSMQGARTEAFF
DNA: TGTGCCAGCAGCATGCAGGGGGCAAGAACTGAAGCTTTCTTT
J: TRBJ1-1
size: .
D: TRBD1
V: TRBV5-4

CDR3: CASSLGGTSGGVPETQYF
DNA: TGTGCCAGCAGCTTAGGGGGGACTAGCGGGGGGGTCCCCGAGACCCAGTACTTC
J: TRBJ2-5
size: .
D: TRBD2
V: TRBV11-2

CDR3: CASSAGLAGETQYF
DNA: TGTGCCAGCAGCGCGGGACTAGCGGGAGAGACCCAGTACTTC
J: TRBJ2-5
size: once
D: TRBD2
V: TRBV7-9

CDR3: CASSYLAAEGQFF
DNA: TGTGCCAGCAGTTACCTAGCCGCCGAAGGGCAGTTCTTC
J: TRBJ2-1
size: .
D: .
V: TRBV6-5

CDR3: CASGLGGHQPQHF
DNA: TGTGCTAGTGGTTTAGGAGGCCATCAGCCCCAGCATTTT
J: TRBJ1-5
size: .
D: .
V: TRBV12-5

CDR3: CASYAAGMITGELFF
DNA: TGTGCCAGCTATGCGGCCGGAATGATAACCGGGGAGCTGTTTTTT
J: TRBJ2-2
size: .
D: .
V: TRBV27

CDR3: CASSPASGSYEQYF
DNA: TGTGCCAGCTCACCGGCTAGCGGTTCCTACGAGCAGTACTTC
J: TRBJ2-7
size: .
D: TRBD2
V: TRBV18

CDR3: CASRDRWFDTQYF
DNA: TGTGCCAGCAGGGACAGGTGGTTCGATACGCAGTATTTT
J: TRBJ2-3
size: .
D: TRBD1
V: TRBV5-4

CDR3: CASIRGGTEAFF
DNA: TGTGCCAGCATAAGGGGGGGGACTGAAGCTTTCTTT
J: TRBJ1-1
size: .
D: .
V: TRBV6-6

CDR3: CASSLGRQNTEAFF
DNA: TGTGCCAGCAGCTTAGGACGACAGAACACTGAAGCTTTCTTT
J: TRBJ1-1
size: .
D: .
V: TRBV7-2

CDR3: CASSPSGFTYEQYF
DNA: TGTGCCAGCAGCCCTTCCGGGTTTACCTACGAGCAGTACTTC
J: TRBJ2-7
size: .
D: .
V: TRBV11-2

CDR3: CASIYGGGETQYF
DNA: TGTGCCAGCATATACGGGGGGGGAGAGACCCAGTACTTC
J: TRBJ2-5
size: once
D: TRBD2
V: TRBV2

CDR3: CASSSSGSYEQYF
DNA: TGTGCCAGCAGCTCTAGCGGGAGCTACGAGCAGTACTTC
J: TRBJ2-7
size: .
D: TRBD2
V: TRBV7-2

CDR3: CASSRRLAGDTDTQYF
DNA: TGTGCCAGCAGCCGCAGACTAGCGGGAGACACAGATACGCAGTATTTT
J: TRBJ2-3
size: .
D: TRBD2
V: TRBV7-2

CDR3: CASTPRGRNTGELFF
DNA: TGTGCCAGTACACCCCGCGGGAGGAACACCGGGGAGCTGTTTTTT
J: TRBJ2-2
size: .
D: TRBD2
V: TRBV19

CDR3: CASNRDLGNTEAFF
DNA: TGTGCCAGCAATCGGGATTTGGGGAACACTGAAGCTTTCTTT
J: TRBJ1-1
size: .
D: .
V: TRBV6-1

CDR3: CASSEDRGIYGYTF
DNA: TGTGCCAGCAGTGAAGACAGGGGAATCTATGGCTACACCTTC
J: TRBJ1-2
size: .
D: TRBD1
V: TRBV2

CDR3: CASSRGGGEGSYEQYF
DNA: TGCGCCAGCAGCCGGGGCGGGGGAGAGGGCTCCTACGAGCAGTACTTC
J: TRBJ2-7
size: .
D: TRBD2
V: TRBV5-1

CDR3: CASSFREGETQYF
DNA: TGTGCCAGCAGCTTCCGGGAGGGCGAGACCCAGTACTTC
J: TRBJ2-5
size: .
D: TRBD2
V: TRBV7-3

CDR3: CASSLSPSSYNEQFF
DNA: TGTGCCAGCAGTTTATCACCCAGCTCCTACAATGAGCAGTTCTTC
J: TRBJ2-1
size: .
D: .
V: TRBV27

CDR3: CASSTSPTGGEKLFF
DNA: TGTGCCAGCAGCACCTCACCCACAGGAGGGGAAAAACTGTTTTTT
J: TRBJ1-4
size: .
D: .
V: TRBV9

CDR3: CASRRTGELFF
DNA: TGTGCCAGCAGGCGCACCGGGGAGCTGTTTTTT
J: TRBJ2-2
size: .
D: .
V: TRBV2

CDR3: CASSEGQGGNYGYTF
DNA: TGTGCCAGCAGTGAAGGGCAGGGCGGAAACTATGGCTACACCTTC
J: TRBJ1-2
size: .
D: .
V: TRBV2

CDR3: CASRGGTVNTGELFF
DNA: TGTGCCAGCAGGGGGGGGACGGTGAACACCGGGGAGCTGTTTTTT
J: TRBJ2-2
size: .
D: TRBD2
V: TRBV27

CDR3: CASSLGQGVIDTQYF
DNA: TGTGCCAGCAGCTTAGGACAGGGGGTTATCGATACGCAGTATTTT
J: TRBJ2-3
size: .
D: TRBD1
V: TRBV7-3

CDR3: CASQPTRQGSRTEAFF
DNA: TGTGCCAGCCAGCCTACCAGACAGGGAAGTAGGACTGAAGCTTTCTTT
J: TRBJ1-1
size: .
D: TRBD1
V: TRBV2

CDR3: CASSQPQGAHGYTF
DNA: TGCGCCAGCAGCCAACCGCAGGGGGCGCATGGCTACACCTTC
J: TRBJ1-2
size: .
D: TRBD1
V: TRBV5-1

CDR3: CASSSIYDGTASYEQYF
DNA: TGTGCCAGCAGCTCTATTTATGACGGGACAGCCTCCTACGAGCAGTACTTC
J: TRBJ2-7
size: .
D: TRBD1
V: TRBV5-8

CDR3: CASSRGPGNSPLHF
DNA: TGTGCCAGTAGCAGGGGGCCGGGTAATTCACCCCTCCACTTT
J: TRBJ1-6
size: .
D: TRBD1
V: TRBV6-5

CDR3: CASSRHVNEQFF
DNA: TGTGCCAGCAGTCGACATGTGAATGAGCAGTTCTTC
J: TRBJ2-1
size: .
D: .
V: TRBV6-6

CDR3: CASSVDGRESPLHF
DNA: TGTGCCAGCAGCGTAGATGGGCGGGAATCACCCCTCCACTTT
J: TRBJ1-6
size: few
D: .
V: TRBV9

CDR3: CASSPGLADTQYF
DNA: TGTGCCAGCAGCCCCGGACTAGCGGATACGCAGTATTTT
J: TRBJ2-3
size: .
D: TRBD2
V: TRBV5-4

CDR3: CASSPDRGNEKLFF
DNA: TGTGCCAGCAGCCCGGACAGGGGAAATGAAAAACTGTTTTTT
J: TRBJ1-4
size: .
D: TRBD1
V: TRBV5-4

CDR3: CARPGKTNTGELFF
DNA: TGTGCCAGGCCGGGAAAGACGAACACCGGGGAGCTGTTTTTT
J: TRBJ2-2
size: .
D: .
V: TRBV25-1

CDR3: CASSVGKGQQETQYF
DNA: TGTGCCAGCAGCGTAGGAAAGGGACAGCAAGAGACCCAGTACTTC
J: TRBJ2-5
size: .
D: TRBD1
V: TRBV9

CDR3: CASSTGGRGRPNEQFF
DNA: TGTGCCAGCAGCACAGGAGGTCGCGGGAGGCCGAATGAGCAGTTCTTC
J: TRBJ2-1
size: few
D: TRBD2
V: TRBV13